This TCR beta chain is from a study of response to subunit inactivated influenza vaccine. A note on this clonotype: Antigen: not known.

TCRdb re-analysed the RT-PCR reads in MiXCR, keeping a single row per CDR3 protein. The data hold 860,000 or so distinct CDR3 sequences, with about 20% observed a single time. CDR1 GTSNPN and CDR2 SVGIG come from the germline V gene (reference sequence). V trimming: 3 bases; J trimming: 3 bases; junction bases outside the gene matches: 5. The CDR3 covers 15 residues. General observations from the study: After each seasonal influenza vaccination, few new T cells are recruited, the authors suggested.

The sequence was obtained from a man aged 45-65 years who received an inactivated influenza vaccine. The V and J genes are TRBV30 and TRBJ2-3; 11 bases align to TRBD2. Sequenced material: PBMCs from blood, taken roughly 5 days after vaccination. This chain's CDR3 is CAWRRLAGGTDTQYF. CDR3 in DNA: TGTGCCTGGAGAAGGCTAGCGGGAGGAACAGATACGCAGTATTTT.